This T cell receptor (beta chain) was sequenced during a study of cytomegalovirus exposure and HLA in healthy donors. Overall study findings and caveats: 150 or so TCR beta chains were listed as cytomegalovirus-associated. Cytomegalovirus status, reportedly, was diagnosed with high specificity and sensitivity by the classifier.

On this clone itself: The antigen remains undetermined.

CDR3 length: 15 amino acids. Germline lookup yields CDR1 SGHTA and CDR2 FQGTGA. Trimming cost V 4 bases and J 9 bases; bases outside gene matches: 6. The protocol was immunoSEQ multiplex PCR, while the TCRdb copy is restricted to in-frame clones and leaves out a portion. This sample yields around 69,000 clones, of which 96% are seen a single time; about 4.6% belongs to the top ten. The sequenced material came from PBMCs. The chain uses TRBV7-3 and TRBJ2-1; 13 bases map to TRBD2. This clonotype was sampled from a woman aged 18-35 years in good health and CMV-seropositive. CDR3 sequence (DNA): TGTGCCAGCAGCTATACTAGCGGGAGGGCTGGTGAGCAGTTCTTC. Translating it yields CASSYTSGRAGEQFF.